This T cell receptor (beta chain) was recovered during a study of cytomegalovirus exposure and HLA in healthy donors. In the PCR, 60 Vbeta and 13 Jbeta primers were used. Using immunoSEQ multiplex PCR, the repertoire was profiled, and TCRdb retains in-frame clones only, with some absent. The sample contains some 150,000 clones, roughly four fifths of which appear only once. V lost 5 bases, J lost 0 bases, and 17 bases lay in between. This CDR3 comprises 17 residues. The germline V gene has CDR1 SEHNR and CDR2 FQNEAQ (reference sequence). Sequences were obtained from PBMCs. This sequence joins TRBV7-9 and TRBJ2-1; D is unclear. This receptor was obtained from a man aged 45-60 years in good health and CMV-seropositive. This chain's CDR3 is CASSPGPRYHSYNEQFF. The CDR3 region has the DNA TGTGCCAGCAGCCCGGGTCCGAGGTATCACTCCTACAATGAGCAGTTCTTC.